The 32 T cell receptor beta chains presented below share a single source sample, sequenced in a study of T cell responses to AZD1222 COVID-19 vaccine. Using immunoSEQ multiplex PCR, the repertoire was profiled, and TCRdb retains in-frame clones only, with some absent. The sample lists some 180,000 clones, 85% to 95% occurring once. The sequencing used peripheral blood, collected 28 days after the second AZD1222 dose. The receptors derive from an adult who received the AZD1222 COVID-19 vaccine.

This rearrangement joins TRBV5-1 to TRBJ1-3; no reliable D call. Germline CDR1 SGHRS, CDR2 YFSETQ. The CDR3 is 12 residues long. V gave up 4 bases and J gave up 8 bases, with 10 bases separating them. The CDR3 DNA sequence: TGCGCCAGCAGCCTCCCTTCGGACACCATATATTTT. Translation gives CASSLPSDTIYF. Using reference TRBV5-1 and TRBJ1-3 for the parts outside the CDR3, the full variable domain is KAGVTQTPRYLIKTRGQQVTLSCSPISGHRSVSWYQQTPGQGLQFLFEYFSETQRNKGNFPGRFSGRQFSNSRSEMNVSTLELGDSALYLCASSLPSDTIYFGEGSWLTVV.

The V gene is TRBV11-3, the J gene TRBJ1-1; 7 nucleotides line up with TRBD1. Germline assignment: CDR1 SGHNT and CDR2 YENEEA. The CDR3 has 13 amino acids. V shed 0 bases, J shed 6 bases, and the junction held 1 base outside the gene matches. The CDR3 protein is CASSLDQGAEAFF. The CDR3 bases are TGTGCCAGCAGCTTAGATCAGGGGGCTGAAGCTTTCTTT.

The chain links TRBV11-2 to TRBJ1-1; TRBD1 matches 9 bases. The CDR3 is 16 amino acids. Trimming cost V 4 bases and J 1 base; bases outside gene matches: 7. Germline V CDR1 and CDR2: SGHAT, FQNNGV. The CDR3 sequence is CASSYDRGRANTEAFF. As DNA, the CDR3 is TGTGCCAGCAGCTATGACAGGGGGAGGGCGAACACTGAAGCTTTCTTT. The complete variable domain, with remaining parts taken from reference TRBV11-2 and TRBJ1-1, reads EAGVAQSPRYKIIEKRQSVAFWCNPISGHATLYWYQQILGQGPKLLIQFQNNGVVDDSQLPKDRFSAERLKGVDSTLKIQPAKLEDSAVYLCASSYDRGRANTEAFFGQGTRLTVV.

The V gene is TRBV28, the J gene TRBJ1-1; D not certain. The CDR3 length is 11 residues. V lost 8 bases and J lost 1, with 5 bases in between. Germline-derived CDR1 and CDR2 are MDHEN and SYDVKM. DNA for the CDR3: TGTGCCAGCGCCGGGAACACTGAAGCTTTCTTT. Translation gives CASAGNTEAFF.

The chain recombines TRBV11-3 with TRBJ1-4; tentative D call: TRBD1 (5 bases). The V end lost 5 bases, the J end lost 0 bases, and 10 bases lay between the germline ends. Germline V gene sequence: CDR1 SGHNT, CDR2 YENEEA. This CDR3 has 15 amino acids. The CDR3 DNA reads TGTGCCAGCAGCGCCGAGGGACCAACTAATGAAAAACTGTTTTTT. It specifies CASSAEGPTNEKLFF.

The chain is built from TRBV9 and TRBJ1-3; D remains ambiguous. The germline V and J ends were trimmed by 0 bases and 3 bases, with 10 bases remaining between them. Germline V gene sequence: CDR1 SGDLS, CDR2 YYNGEE. The CDR3 totals 15 residues. The DNA of the CDR3 is TGTGCCAGCAGCGTAGCGACAACCGGTGGAAACACCATATATTTT. Amino acid sequence: CASSVATTGGNTIYF.

Written as DNA, the CDR3 is TGTGCCAGCAGATTGCTGTCCAGCACAGATACGCAGTATTTT. Protein: CASRLLSSTDTQYF. The gene calls are TRBV5-5 and TRBJ2-3, with D uncertain. V was clipped by 5 bases and J by 0 bases, with 10 bases between them. Germline values: CDR1 SGHKS, CDR2 YYEKEE (reference sequence). The CDR3 covers 14 residues.

CDR3 DNA: TGTGCCATCAGTGGCAGGGATAATTCACCCCTCCACTTT. Encoded protein: CAISGRDNSPLHF. V and J are TRBV10-3 and TRBJ1-6; maybe TRBD1 (5 bases). V gave up 4 bases and J gave up 5 bases, with 6 bases separating them. Germline-derived CDR1 and CDR2 are ENHRY and SYGVKD. The CDR3 spans 13 residues.

The chain is built from TRBV19 and TRBJ2-1, with 7 bases aligning to TRBD2. Losses at the gene ends were 2 bases for V and 4 bases for J; bases not matched to a gene: 8. Germline CDR1 reads LNHDA; CDR2 reads SQIVND (reference sequence). The CDR3 sequence is 16 residues long. CDR3 nucleotides: TGTGCCAGTAGTATACCAGGCCTAGCGGATTACAATGAGCAGTTCTTC. Translated: CASSIPGLADYNEQFF.

The chain recombines TRBV11-1 with TRBJ2-5, with D uncertain. V lost 3 bases, J lost 2 bases, and 4 bases lay in between. This CDR3 is built from 12 residues. The germline gives CDR1 SGHAT, CDR2 FQDESV (reference sequence). Here the CDR3 reads CASSFSQETQYF. CDR3 DNA: TGTGCCAGCAGCTTCAGTCAAGAGACCCAGTACTTC.

This clone was picked up a small number of times. The genes are TRBV2 and TRBJ1-4; D is possibly TRBD1 (6 bases). Germline V gene lookup returns CDR1 SNHLY and CDR2 FYNNEI. The V gene lost 7 bases and the J gene lost 10 bases, with 22 bases spanning the gap. There are 15 residues in the CDR3. The CDR3 nucleotides are TGTGCCAGCACCCTGGACAGCCAGTTTCGTGTAAAACTGTTTTTT. Its translation is CASTLDSQFRVKLFF.

V gene TRBV3-1 (or the pseudogene TRBV3-2) combines with J gene TRBJ1-2; possibly TRBD1 for D (5 bases). Between the trimmed V and J ends, which lost 3 bases and 2 bases, there was a span of 10 bases. Germline V gene lookup returns CDR1 LGHDT and CDR2 YNNKEL (reference sequence). This CDR3 has 14 amino acids. Written as DNA, the CDR3 is TGTGCCAGCAGCCATTGGGGGTCCAACTATGGCTACACCTTC. Translation gives CASSHWGSNYGYTF.

This clone occurred once. V gene TRBV6-6 combines with J gene TRBJ2-1, with D possibly being TRBD1 (6 bases). The CDR3 length is 12 residues. Germline values: CDR1 MNHNY, CDR2 SVGAGI (reference sequence). The V gene lost 5 bases and the J gene lost 9 bases, with 11 bases spanning the gap. The CDR3, as DNA: TGTGCCAGCAGTCCCGGACAGATTGAGCAGTTCTTC. Residues: CASSPGQIEQFF.

The V and J genes are TRBV30 and TRBJ1-5; D is ambiguous. Germline values: CDR1 GTSNPN, CDR2 SVGIG (reference sequence). With 0 bases removed from V and 3 bases from J, the gap between germline ends came to 6 bases. The CDR3 spans 13 residues. CDR3 in DNA: TGTGCCTGGAGTGTAAGTTTCAATCAGCCCCAGCATTTT. As protein: CAWSVSFNQPQHF.

The chain uses TRBV27 and TRBJ2-7; a weak D match, TRBD2 (5 bases). Germline V gives CDR1 MNHEY, CDR2 SMNVEV (reference sequence). V was trimmed by 5 bases and J by 6 bases, leaving 23 bases between them. This CDR3 contains 16 residues. The CDR3 sequence: CASSIKSPGLLSEQYF. In DNA form, the CDR3 reads TGTGCCAGCAGTATCAAATCCCCCGGACTCCTCTCCGAGCAGTACTTC.

This sequence joins TRBV19 and TRBJ1-1; D is undetermined. V was pared by 3 bases and J by 5 bases, with 10 bases between. The CDR3 length is 13 residues. Germline values: CDR1 LNHDA, CDR2 SQIVND (reference sequence). In DNA, the CDR3 is TGTGCCAGTAGTATCTCCTTCACGACTGAAGCTTTCTTT. This codes for CASSISFTTEAFF.

J is TRBJ2-2 and V is TRBV11-2; D unclear. Germline-derived CDR1 and CDR2 are SGHAT and FQNNGV. This CDR3 contains 17 residues. Trimming took 5 bases from V and 4 from J, leaving 20 bases between them. The CDR3 DNA sequence: TGTGCCAGCAGCAGAACACAGACTGCCGGCCCCACCGGGGAGCTGTTTTTT. This sequence encodes CASSRTQTAGPTGELFF.

The chain has TRBV7-3 and TRBJ2-1, with 7 bases aligning to TRBD2. The J segment lost 0 bases and the V segment lost 5 bases, leaving 7 bases of the junction unmatched. CDR3 length: 16 amino acids. CDR1 is SGHTA, CDR2 FQGTGA, per germline. CDR3 residues: CASSEASGASYNEQFF. CDR3 DNA sequence: TGTGCCAGCAGCGAAGCAAGCGGGGCCTCCTACAATGAGCAGTTCTTC. Supplemented by reference TRBV7-3 and TRBJ2-1, the full variable domain reads GAGVSQTPSNKVTEKGKYVELRCDPISGHTALYWYRQSLGQGPEFLIYFQGTGAADDSGLPNDRFFAVRPEGSVSTLKIQRTERGDSAVYLCASSEASGASYNEQFFGPGTRLTVL.

V and J are TRBV9 and TRBJ2-7; TRBD2 matches at 10 bases. Per germline, CDR1 SGDLS and CDR2 YYNGEE. Trimming removed 2 bases from V and 4 bases from J; junction bases left unmatched: 6. This CDR3 is 15 amino acids long. CDR3 nucleotide sequence: TGTGCCAGCAGCGTGGGCACTAGCGGGGTTTACGAGCAGTACTTC. Its protein is CASSVGTSGVYEQYF.

The chain uses TRBV21-1 and TRBJ2-7; TRBD1 is the table's D call and was not checked against the DNA. TRBV21-1 is a documented pseudogene. This CDR3 comprises 16 residues. The DNA of the CDR3 is TGTGCCAGCAGCAACCACCGGGACACCGAGACCTACGAGCAGTACTTC. This gives the protein CASSNHRDTETYEQYF.

The chain joins TRBV18 to TRBJ1-1; the D is unclear. Per the germline V gene, CDR1 is KGHSH and CDR2 is LQKENI. The CDR3 length is 12 residues. V gave up 2 bases and J gave up 6 bases, with 7 bases separating them. CDR3 DNA: TGTGCCAGCTCACCATTGGGCGCTGAAGCTTTCTTT. This translates into CASSPLGAEAFF.

The chain combines TRBV6-5 with TRBJ1-1; 9 nucleotides line up with TRBD1. The germline V gene has CDR1 MNHEY and CDR2 SVGAGI. V was pared by 5 bases and J by 1 base, with 5 bases of the junction left unmatched. CDR3 size: 15 residues. CDR3 coding DNA: TGTGCCAGCAGTCACGGACAGGGGACGAACACTGAAGCTTTCTTT. Its translation is CASSHGQGTNTEAFF.

The J gene is TRBJ1-1, the V gene TRBV12-3 or TRBV12-4; D is perhaps TRBD1 (5 bases). Trimming left V 7 bases short and J 6 bases short, with 12 bases between. This CDR3 is 12 amino acids long. The chain's CDR3 is CASTRGWAEAFF. Written as DNA, the CDR3 is TGTGCCAGCACCCGGGGGTGGGCTGAAGCTTTCTTT.

The chain has TRBV7-9 and TRBJ2-5, with TRBD2 as a possible D gene (7 bases). The CDR3 spans 17 residues. Germline-derived CDR1 and CDR2 are SEHNR and FQNEAQ (reference sequence). Trimming removed 5 bases at V and 5 bases at J, with 24 bases between. The CDR3 sequence is CASSMLRGGSVTETQYF. For the CDR3, the DNA is TGTGCCAGCAGCATGCTTAGGGGGGGCAGCGTAACTGAGACCCAGTACTTC.

The chain carries TRBV10-1 and TRBJ1-6; D remains ambiguous. V dropped 8 bases and J dropped 9 bases, with 8 bases sitting between them. Germline V gene lookup returns CDR1 WNHNN and CDR2 SYGVQD (reference sequence). The CDR3 sequence is 11 residues long. The CDR3 is CASAAGSPLHF. CDR3 sequence (DNA): TGCGCCAGCGCGGCAGGTTCACCCCTCCACTTT.

The chain recombines TRBV7-9 with TRBJ2-7; no definite D call. Trimming left V 8 bases short and J 9 bases short, with 20 bases between. The CDR3 contains 13 residues. Germline assignment: CDR1 SEHNR and CDR2 FQNEAQ (reference sequence). The CDR3, as DNA: TGTGCCAGCTCCAAGGCCGGTAATAAGGGGCAGTACTTC. This codes for CASSKAGNKGQYF. The full variable domain, in which reference TRBV7-9 and TRBJ2-7 provide the parts outside the CDR3, is DTGVSQNPRHKITKRGQNVTFRCDPISEHNRLYWYRQTLGQGPEFLTYFQNEAQLEKSRLLSDRFSAERPKGSFSTLEIQRTEQGDSAMYLCASSKAGNKGQYFGPGTRLTVT.

The V call is TRBV27, the J call TRBJ2-1, with TRBD1 as a possible D gene (6 bases). CDR3 length: 15 residues. From germline, CDR1 is MNHEY and CDR2 SMNVEV (reference sequence). Between the trimmed V and J ends, which lost 0 bases and 4 bases, there was a span of 10 bases. CDR3 sequence: CASSLSRTAYNEQFF. The DNA of the CDR3 is TGTGCCAGCAGTTTATCTAGGACAGCGTACAATGAGCAGTTCTTC.

The chain has TRBV10-3 and TRBJ1-1; 9 nucleotides agree with TRBD1. Germline CDR1 reads ENHRY; CDR2 reads SYGVKD. This CDR3 spans 15 amino acids. The V and J ends lost 4 bases and 6 bases, in that order; junction bases with no gene match: 9. Here the CDR3 DNA reads TGTGCCATCAGTGCACGACAGGGGGAGAGCGCTGAAGCTTTCTTT. Protein: CAISARQGESAEAFF.

This chain uses TRBV11-2 with TRBJ1-1; D remains ambiguous. With 1 base removed from V and 0 bases from J, the gap between germline ends came to 9 bases. The CDR3 contains 15 residues. Germline assignment: CDR1 SGHAT and CDR2 FQNNGV. Here the CDR3 DNA reads TGTGCCAGCAGCTTAGGAGGTCTCTTGAACACTGAAGCTTTCTTT. Translated: CASSLGGLLNTEAFF.

This clone was seen a handful of times. This rearrangement joins TRBV7-9 to TRBJ1-1; the match to TRBD1 covers 8 bases. The CDR3 has 17 amino acids. The germline V gene encodes CDR1 SEHNR and CDR2 FQNEAQ (reference sequence). V shed 1 base, J shed 0 bases, and the junction held 7 bases outside the gene matches. The CDR3 sequence: CASSLDLGQGMNTEAFF. The CDR3 DNA reads TGTGCCAGCAGCTTAGATTTAGGACAGGGTATGAACACTGAAGCTTTCTTT.

The chain links TRBV11-2 to TRBJ1-1; D call uncertain. V was shortened by 5 bases and J by 1 base, with 8 bases between the two germline ends. Germline V gene sequence: CDR1 SGHAT, CDR2 FQNNGV. This CDR3 comprises 13 residues. DNA of the CDR3: TGTGCCAGCAGCCTCCAGCGGAACACTGAAGCTTTCTTT. Its protein is CASSLQRNTEAFF.

The J gene is TRBJ2-3, the V gene TRBV7-3; TRBD2 matches at 11 bases. This CDR3 spans 15 amino acids. Germline lookup yields CDR1 SGHTA and CDR2 FQGTGA. V shed 5 bases, J shed 3 bases, and the junction held 4 bases outside the gene matches. The CDR3, as DNA: TGTGCCAGCAGCCGACTAGCGGGGCAAACAGATACGCAGTATTTT. Amino acids: CASSRLAGQTDTQYF.